These 19 T cell receptor beta chains originate from one sample sequenced in a study of OX40 agonist ivuxolimab in advanced cancers. Clones were sequenced by immunoSEQ multiplex PCR, and TCRdb holds only the in-frame ones, with some missing. The sample holds under 25,000 clones; 60% to 85% are singletons and the top ten take 33%. The sequencing used CD4+ or CD8+ T cells sorted from blood, collected in a trial of the OX40 agonist ivuxolimab. Receptor source: an adult with an advanced solid tumor such as melanoma, head and neck, liver or kidney cancer.

The chain couples TRBV6-5 to TRBJ1-4, with a possible D match to TRBD1 (6 bases). Trimming left V 2 bases short and J 8 bases short, with 9 bases between. The germline CDR1 and CDR2 sequences are MNHEY and SVGAGI. This CDR3 comprises 13 residues. The CDR3 sequence is CASSYPGGEKLFF. CDR3 bases: TGTGCCAGCAGTTACCCCGGGGGCGAAAAACTGTTTTTT.

This chain links TRBV27 with TRBJ2-7; the D gene is possibly TRBD1 (6 bases). This CDR3 has 17 amino acids. CDR1 and CDR2 (germline): MNHEY, SMNVEV (reference sequence). Trimming removed 5 bases from V and 9 bases from J, with 29 bases in between. The CDR3 reads CASSPSLGAYLYGGQYF. CDR3 nucleotides: TGTGCCAGCAGTCCAAGTTTGGGGGCGTATCTCTACGGTGGGCAGTACTTC.

The chain couples TRBV9 to TRBJ2-5; tentative D call: TRBD2 (6 bases). CDR1 and CDR2 (germline): SGDLS, YYNGEE. V lost 0 bases and J lost 5, with 14 bases in between. The CDR3 spans 15 residues. Here the CDR3 DNA reads TGTGCCAGCAGCGTAGCTGGCGGGGTAGGTGAGACCCAGTACTTC. It encodes CASSVAGGVGETQYF. Variable domain in full (rest from reference TRBV9 and TRBJ2-5): DSGVTQTPKHLITATGQRVTLRCSPRSGDLSVYWYQQSLDQGLQFLIQYYNGEERAKGNILERFSAQQFPDLHSELNLSSLELGDSALYFCASSVAGGVGETQYFGPGTRLLVL.

Written as DNA, the CDR3 is TGTGCCAGCACCGGACAGGGAAACTCCTACGAGCAGTACTTC. It codes for CASTGQGNSYEQYF. The rearrangement uses TRBV27 and TRBJ2-7; TRBD1 matches at 8 bases. The germline CDR1 and CDR2 sequences are MNHEY and SMNVEV (reference sequence). Losses at the gene ends were 7 bases for V and 0 bases for J; bases not matched to a gene: 5. The CDR3 sequence is 14 residues long.

The genes are TRBV5-5 and TRBJ2-2, with D unresolved. Between the trimmed V and J ends, which lost 6 bases and 3 bases, there was a span of 15 bases. Germline V lookup: CDR1 SGHKS, CDR2 YYEKEE (reference sequence). The CDR3 contains 15 residues. The chain's CDR3 is CASTLVETHTGELFF. As DNA, the CDR3 is TGTGCCAGCACCCTGGTAGAGACGCACACCGGGGAGCTGTTTTTT.

The chain carries TRBV30 and TRBJ1-1; D not resolved. The germline CDR1 and CDR2 sequences are GTSNPN and SVGIG (reference sequence). This CDR3 has 14 amino acids. Trimming took off 1 base at V and 4 bases at J, with 13 bases between the two ends. The chain's CDR3 is CAWSGPPYGTEAFF. CDR3 coding DNA: TGTGCCTGGAGTGGACCCCCTTACGGCACTGAAGCTTTCTTT.

The rearrangement uses TRBV9 and TRBJ1-5, with unresolved D. CDR1 is SGDLS, CDR2 YYNGEE, per germline. Between the trimmed V and J ends, which lost 0 bases and 3 bases, there was a span of 10 bases. This CDR3 has 15 residues. CDR3 protein: CASSVGNSPNQPQHF. The DNA for the CDR3 is TGTGCCAGCAGCGTAGGTAACAGTCCCAATCAGCCCCAGCATTTT.

The gene calls are TRBV27 and TRBJ1-1; D is ambiguous. Germline V lookup: CDR1 MNHEY, CDR2 SMNVEV (reference sequence). This CDR3 contains 14 residues. Trimming cost V 2 bases and J 0 bases, with 7 bases left between them. CDR3 protein: CASSLRSLNTEAFF. DNA for the CDR3: TGTGCCAGCAGTTTAAGGAGCCTGAACACTGAAGCTTTCTTT.

The rearrangement links TRBV7-9 to TRBJ2-1; D uncertain. With 7 bases removed from V and 3 bases from J, the gap between germline ends came to 16 bases. Germline values: CDR1 SEHNR, CDR2 FQNEAQ (reference sequence). This CDR3 has 15 residues. CDR3 sequence: CASTPLLGNYNEQFF. The CDR3, as DNA: TGTGCCAGCACCCCACTTCTGGGAAACTACAATGAGCAGTTCTTC.

V gene TRBV19 combines with J gene TRBJ2-1; D is ambiguous. The CDR3 spans 13 residues. From germline, CDR1 is LNHDA and CDR2 SQIVND (reference sequence). V lost 3 bases and J 9 bases, leaving 12 bases between the germline ends. This CDR3 reads CASSIQLRGEQFF. DNA of the CDR3: TGTGCCAGTAGTATTCAGCTTCGTGGTGAGCAGTTCTTC.

The V and J genes are TRBV25-1 and TRBJ2-3; a possible D gene is TRBD2 (7 bases). Germline V gene sequence: CDR1 MGHDK, CDR2 SYGVNS. V was pared by 8 bases and J by 3 bases, with 21 bases between. The CDR3 loop spans 16 amino acids. CDR3 sequence: CASARIEGGATDTQYF. The CDR3 nucleotides read TGTGCCAGCGCACGGATAGAAGGGGGGGCAACAGATACGCAGTATTTT.

The chain's CDR3 is CASSLGRAYEQYF. The CDR3 DNA reads TGCGCCAGCAGCTTGGGCAGGGCTTACGAGCAGTACTTC. The chain uses TRBV5-1 and TRBJ2-7; D might be TRBD1 (5 bases). The CDR3 runs to 13 residues. The germline V gene encodes CDR1 SGHRS and CDR2 YFSETQ. V was clipped by 0 bases and J by 4 bases, with 8 bases between them. The complete variable domain, with remaining parts taken from reference TRBV5-1 and TRBJ2-7, reads KAGVTQTPRYLIKTRGQQVTLSCSPISGHRSVSWYQQTPGQGLQFLFEYFSETQRNKGNFPGRFSGRQFSNSRSEMNVSTLELGDSALYLCASSLGRAYEQYFGPGTRLTVT.

The CDR3 DNA sequence: TGCGCCAGCGGACTAGCGAGATACAATGAGCAGTTCTTC. It encodes CASGLARYNEQFF. The chain has TRBV10-2 and TRBJ2-1; 9 bases align to TRBD2. Unmatched junction bases numbered 3, after V lost 8 bases and J lost 4 bases. Germline V CDR1 and CDR2: WSHSY, SAAADI. The CDR3 runs 13 residues.

This chain connects TRBV4-1 to TRBJ1-5; D is unresolved. Germline lookup yields CDR1 MGHRA and CDR2 YSYEKL. This CDR3 has 18 amino acids. V was trimmed by 0 bases and J by 2 bases, leaving 17 bases between them. CDR3 bases: TGCGCCAGCAGCCAAGAAGGAGTGACTTCGAAAGGCAATCAGCCCCAGCATTTT. This gives the protein CASSQEGVTSKGNQPQHF.

This chain connects TRBV6-4 to TRBJ1-2; a possible D gene is TRBD1 (5 bases). The V gene's germline CDR1 is MRHNA and CDR2 SNTAGT. CDR3 length equals 12 residues. The ends were cut back, 6 bases at V and 6 bases at J, with 11 bases in the middle. The chain's CDR3 is CASRAGMDGYTF. Written as DNA, the CDR3 is TGTGCCAGCAGGGCAGGGATGGATGGCTACACCTTC.

This clone was seen just once. V is TRBV19 and J is TRBJ1-1; TRBD1 is a possible D gene (6 bases). The germline gives CDR1 LNHDA, CDR2 SQIVND (reference sequence). This CDR3 is built from 13 residues. V lost 8 bases to trimming and J lost 2 bases, with 12 bases between them. The CDR3 nucleotides are TGTGCCAGTTACGAGGGGACAAACACTGAAGCTTTCTTT. Protein sequence: CASYEGTNTEAFF.

This chain uses TRBV7-9 with TRBJ1-6; no firm D call. There are 16 residues in the CDR3. The V end lost 5 bases, the J end lost 0 bases, and 11 bases lay between the germline ends. CDR1 is SEHNR and CDR2 is FQNEAQ in the germline V gene (reference sequence). CDR3 sequence (DNA): TGTGCCAGCAGCGGGCCTGGGAGCTCCTATAATTCACCCCTCCACTTT. Amino acid sequence: CASSGPGSSYNSPLHF.

V is TRBV19 and J is TRBJ1-5, with a weak D call TRBD1 (5 bases). Trimming left V 3 bases short and J 5 bases short, with 26 bases between. The germline gives CDR1 LNHDA, CDR2 SQIVND (reference sequence). The CDR3 runs 19 residues. The CDR3 bases are TGTGCCAGTAGTATTTGGGGTGGGACCCTCAAGGCGTTTTATCAGCCCCAGCATTTT. Protein product: CASSIWGGTLKAFYQPQHF.

This clone is a singleton in its sample. The CDR3, as DNA: TGTGCCAGTAGTATATTCCCGGACCTTAGCAATCAGCCCCAGCATTTT. Translation gives CASSIFPDLSNQPQHF. V gene TRBV19 combines with J gene TRBJ1-5; D is undetermined. The CDR3 covers 16 residues. V was pared by 2 bases and J by 0 bases, with 11 bases between. From germline, CDR1 is LNHDA and CDR2 SQIVND (reference sequence).